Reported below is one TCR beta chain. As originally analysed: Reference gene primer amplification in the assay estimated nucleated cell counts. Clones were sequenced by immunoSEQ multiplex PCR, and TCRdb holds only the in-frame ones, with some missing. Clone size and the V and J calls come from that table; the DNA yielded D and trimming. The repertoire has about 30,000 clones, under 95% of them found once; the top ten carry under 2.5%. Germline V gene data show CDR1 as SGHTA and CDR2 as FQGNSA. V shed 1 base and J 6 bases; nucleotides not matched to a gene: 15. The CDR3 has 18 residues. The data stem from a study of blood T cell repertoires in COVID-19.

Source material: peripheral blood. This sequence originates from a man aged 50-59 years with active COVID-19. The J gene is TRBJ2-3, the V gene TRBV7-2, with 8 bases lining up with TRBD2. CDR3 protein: CASSLDRPGAGEADTQYF. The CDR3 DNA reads TGTGCCAGCAGCTTAGATCGGCCCGGAGCGGGGGAGGCGGATACGCAGTATTTT.